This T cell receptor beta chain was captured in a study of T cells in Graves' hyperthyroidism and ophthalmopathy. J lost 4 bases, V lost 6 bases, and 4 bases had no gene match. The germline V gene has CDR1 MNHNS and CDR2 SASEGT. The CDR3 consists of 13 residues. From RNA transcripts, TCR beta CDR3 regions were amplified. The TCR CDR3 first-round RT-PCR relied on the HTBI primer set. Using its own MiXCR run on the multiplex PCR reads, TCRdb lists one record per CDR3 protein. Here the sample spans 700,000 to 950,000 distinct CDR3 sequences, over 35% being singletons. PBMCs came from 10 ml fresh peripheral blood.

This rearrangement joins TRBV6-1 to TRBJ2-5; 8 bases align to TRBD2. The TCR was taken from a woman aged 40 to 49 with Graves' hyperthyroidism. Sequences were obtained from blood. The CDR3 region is CASRETSAETQYF. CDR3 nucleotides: TGTGCCAGCAGGGAGACTAGCGCAGAGACCCAGTACTTC.